What follows describes a single TCR beta chain. This CDR3 contains 12 residues. Trimming shortened V by 7 bases and J by 5 bases, and 11 bases separated the two germline ends. The germline CDR1 and CDR2 sequences are KGHSH and LQKENI. The sample originates from a study of blood T cell repertoires in COVID-19. Profiled with immunoSEQ multiplex PCR; TCRdb holds only in-frame clones, not every one. In the table there are over 150,000 clones, roughly nine tenths of which are singletons. The sequence was collected from a man in his 70s with active or convalescent COVID-19. Sequencing was performed on peripheral blood. The V and J genes are TRBV18 and TRBJ1-1; D is ambiguous. CDR3 in amino acids: CASLGVETEAFF. The CDR3 DNA reads as TGTGCCAGCTTGGGAGTAGAGACTGAAGCTTTCTTT. Combining the CDR3 with reference TRBV18 and TRBJ1-1 gives the whole variable domain NAGVMQNPRHLVRRRGQEARLRCSPMKGHSHVYWYRQLPEEGLKFMVYLQKENIIDESGMPKERFSAEFPKEGPSILRIQQVVRGDSAAYFCASLGVETEAFFGQGTRLTVV.